This T cell receptor (beta chain) stems from a study of regulatory T cells in long-lasting Graves disease. Study results and limitations: Gene preferences differed: TRBV28, TRBJ1-2, TRBJ2-5 in persistent cases.

The TCR beta library used iRepertoire HTBI primers with Arm-PCR amplification of CDR3. TCRdb fed the multiplex PCR reads into MiXCR, producing one record per CDR3 protein. The data contain roughly 610,000 distinct CDR3 sequences, approximately 15% of them seen just once; the ten biggest clones take up around 18%. The CDR3 is 13 amino acids. Germline V CDR1 and CDR2: SNHLY, FYNNEI. The trim removed 6 bases at V and 6 bases at J, leaving 6 bases unmatched. Ten or more counts support this clonotype. Antigen specificity is unknown. Time point indicated: newly diagnosed GD, antithyroid drugs for less than 3 months. PBMCs provided the RNA from which the TCR library was made. It was by American Thyroid Association guidelines that Graves' disease was diagnosed. This same sample was also taken into another study, of T cells in Graves' hyperthyroidism and ophthalmopathy. That source reports: Each patient was aged 18 to 65 and had newly diagnosed hyperthyroidism of under 2 months' duration. HTBI primers drove first-round RT-PCR of the TCR CDR3.

The TCR sequence derives from a woman aged 25 to 39 with Graves disease. This sequence joins TRBV2 and TRBJ2-3; TRBD1 agrees at 7 bases. Here the sequenced sample was peripheral blood mononuclear cells (PBMCs), taken at new diagnosis, from a patient treated with antithyroid drugs. CDR3 protein: CASSSTGFDTQYF. The CDR3 DNA is TGTGCCAGCAGCTCGACAGGGTTCGATACGCAGTATTTT.